This T cell receptor (beta chain) stems from a study of T cell clones after liver transplantation. CDR1 and CDR2 (germline): MNHEY, SMNVEV (reference sequence). This CDR3 is built from 15 residues. The ends lost 7 bases at V and 0 bases at J; junction bases unmatched: 5. TCRdb's table, derived via immunoSEQ multiplex PCR, lists solely in-frame clones and lacks some. The sample holds under 20,000 clones; approximately 88% are singletons and the top ten take roughly 13%. The chain combines TRBV27 with TRBJ1-1, with 10 positions matching TRBD1. Material: CD8+ T cells from blood, obtained before liver transplant. This TCR was sampled from a human donor who received a liver transplant. CDR3 amino acids: CASTDRGLMNTEAFF. The CDR3 region has the DNA TGTGCCAGCACAGACAGGGGGCTGATGAACACTGAAGCTTTCTTT.